The source of this T cell receptor beta chain is a study of blood T cell repertoires in COVID-19. Study summary: Acute and convalescent COVID-19 specimens originated in the United States, Italy and Spain. Nucleic acid was either cDNA or gDNA, and it came from T cells, B-cell-depleted T cells, or PBMCs.

With V trimmed by 3 bases and J by 0 bases, 7 bases remained unmatched. This CDR3 region has 17 residues. Germline CDR1 reads SGHRS; CDR2 reads YFSETQ. As processed by the authors: Amplification of reference gene primers was used by the study to estimate nucleated cell counts. Produced via immunoSEQ multiplex PCR; TCRdb's table is partial and in-frame only. The DNA was the basis for D and trimming; V, J and clone size are from that table. The table lists over 150,000 clones, around 94% of them singletons, with around 0.8% in the top ten. This TCR derives from a man aged 25-45 years with COVID-19, enrolled during active disease. The J gene is TRBJ1-3, the V gene TRBV5-1; 9 nucleotides match TRBD1. Sequencing used peripheral blood. Here the CDR3 reads CASSSGQGRLSGNTIYF. The CDR3 DNA reads as TGCGCCAGCAGCTCGGGACAGGGTCGCCTCTCTGGAAACACCATATATTTT.